The clone carrying this TCR beta chain was seen a few times. Its antigen remains unknown. Other DNA sequences of this sample code for an identical CDR3. The sample is drawn from a study of beta chain features in type 1 diabetes. Overall study results and limits: Moderate yet significant TCRB CDR3 shortening was seen in Type 1 diabetes patients in all four CD4+ subsets.

The study reverse transcribed the entire isolated RNA, so it sequenced expressed TCRB transcripts. TCRdb's table, derived via immunoSEQ multiplex PCR, lists solely in-frame clones and lacks some. Of about 650,000 clones detected, under 15% appear once; the ten largest clones hold around 0.12%. Germline V gene data show CDR1 as SEHNR and CDR2 as FQNEAQ (reference sequence). The germline V and J ends were trimmed by 3 bases and 5 bases, with 8 bases remaining between them. The CDR3 is made up of 13 amino acids. CD4+ cells of the naive, central memory, regulatory and stem cell-like memory types were sorted via CD45RO/CCR7/CD25/CD127/CD95/CD27.

Input material: naive CD4+ T cells from blood. This rearrangement joins TRBV7-9 to TRBJ2-1; D is perhaps TRBD2 (6 bases). The sequence derives from a man aged 30 to 39 with type 1 diabetes. Here the CDR3 DNA reads TGTGCCAGCAGCTTGGGACTCGACAATGAGCAGTTCTTC. Translating it yields CASSLGLDNEQFF.